Each of the 7 T cell receptor beta chains below was sequenced from the same sample in a study of sequential checkpoint blockade in melanoma. The repertoire was sequenced with immunoSEQ multiplex PCR; TCRdb's copy has only in-frame clones and lacks some. The table includes approximately 9,000 clones, around 52% detected once. Treatment specified: randomized to nivolumab then ipilimumab (arm A) or the reverse (arm B). This specimen consisted of CD8+ T cells sorted from blood (inferred from file names), obtained from a patient given nivolumab and ipilimumab in sequence. These receptors were taken from a human donor with melanoma.

By share, this clone counts as medium-sized. Additional DNA sequences in this sample encode the identical CDR3. The chain recombines TRBV4-3 with TRBJ2-7, with TRBD1 matching over 10 bases. V lost 3 bases, J lost 1 base, and 6 bases stayed unmatched. The germline CDR1 and CDR2 sequences are LGHNA and YSLEER. The CDR3 is made up of 16 amino acids. The CDR3 reads CASSHSGTGESYEQYF. CDR3 DNA sequence: TGCGCCAGCAGCCATTCCGGGACAGGGGAGTCCTACGAGCAGTACTTC.

V usage is TRBV9 and J usage is TRBJ1-1; no clear D. CDR1 is SGDLS, CDR2 YYNGEE, per germline. This CDR3 has 14 residues. Trimming shortened V by 0 bases and J by 6 bases, and 12 bases separated the two germline ends. CDR3: CASSVGRPLSEAFF. The CDR3 DNA follows: TGTGCCAGCAGCGTAGGCAGGCCCCTGTCTGAAGCTTTCTTT.

The gene calls are TRBV6-5 and TRBJ1-1; D ambiguous. V gave up 0 bases and J gave up 5 bases, with 7 bases separating them. Germline CDR1 and CDR2: MNHEY and SVGAGI. The CDR3 has 13 amino acids. CDR3 loop: CASSYSPGTEAFF. The CDR3 nucleotides are TGTGCCAGCAGTTACTCTCCGGGGACTGAAGCTTTCTTT.

The V call is TRBV4-1, the J call TRBJ1-3; the match to TRBD1 covers 7 bases. Germline V gene lookup returns CDR1 MGHRA and CDR2 YSYEKL. The CDR3 is made up of 16 amino acids. V was pared by 4 bases and J by 2 bases, with 8 bases of the junction left unmatched. The CDR3 reads CASSLTGQGPGNTIYF. The CDR3 DNA follows: TGCGCCAGCAGCCTGACAGGGCAAGGCCCTGGAAACACCATATATTTT.

The V and J genes are TRBV9 and TRBJ1-1; tentatively, D is TRBD1 (5 bases). The CDR3 totals 15 residues. The ends were cut back, 0 bases at V and 8 bases at J, with 17 bases in the middle. CDR1 SGDLS and CDR2 YYNGEE come from the germline V gene. Written as DNA, the CDR3 is TGTGCCAGCAGCGTAGGCGTAGGGGCTACCAAGGAAGCTTTCTTT. The encoded protein is CASSVGVGATKEAFF.

The chain joins TRBV7-9 to TRBJ2-7; D is perhaps TRBD2 (5 bases). The germline V and J ends were trimmed by 5 bases and 0 bases, with 14 bases remaining between them. CDR3 length: 15 amino acids. CDR1 SEHNR and CDR2 FQNEAQ come from the germline V gene (reference sequence). The CDR3 region is CASSPWEGSSYEQYF. The CDR3 DNA sequence: TGTGCCAGCAGCCCCTGGGAAGGGAGCTCCTACGAGCAGTACTTC.

By share, this clone ranks as hyperexpanded. Other DNA sequences in this sample translate to the same CDR3. V is TRBV2 and J is TRBJ1-4; possible D gene TRBD1, 5 bases. The CDR3 consists of 14 residues. Germline lookup yields CDR1 SNHLY and CDR2 FYNNEI. Trimming removed 6 bases at V and 5 bases at J, with 13 bases between. The CDR3 nucleotides are TGTGCCAGCAGCGCAGGGTTTCTGAATGAAAAACTGTTTTTT. Translated, it gives CASSAGFLNEKLFF.